This T cell receptor beta chain was recovered during a study of cytomegalovirus exposure and HLA in healthy donors. Amplification used 60 Vbeta primers and 13 Jbeta primers. Produced via immunoSEQ multiplex PCR; TCRdb's table is partial and in-frame only. The sample comprises approximately 120,000 clones, less than 70% of which are singletons, and approximately 5.4% rests with the top ten. As for this clone: What it recognizes is unknown.

Study findings and constraints: TCR beta chains numbering 164 were designated cytomegalovirus-associated. TCR beta chain V- and J-gene trimming was linked, in a later analysis, to a missense variant in DCLRE1C. It was taken for granted in presence/absence analyses that sequencing depth across donors was roughly uniform. Data from an earlier analysis indicated that most TCR beta V segments were productive either about 87% or about 30% of the time.

Deletions cut 3 bases from V and 8 bases from J, with 14 bases between. Germline-derived CDR1 and CDR2 are GTSNPN and SVGIG (reference sequence). This CDR3 has 14 residues. The chain has TRBV30 and TRBJ1-6; D gene unclear. Sequenced sample: PBMCs. The TCR was taken from a woman in her seventies in good health and CMV-seropositive. Written as DNA, the CDR3 is TGTGCCTGGAGCCCGCGGGGTTCCGATTCACCCCTCCACTTT. It specifies CAWSPRGSDSPLHF.